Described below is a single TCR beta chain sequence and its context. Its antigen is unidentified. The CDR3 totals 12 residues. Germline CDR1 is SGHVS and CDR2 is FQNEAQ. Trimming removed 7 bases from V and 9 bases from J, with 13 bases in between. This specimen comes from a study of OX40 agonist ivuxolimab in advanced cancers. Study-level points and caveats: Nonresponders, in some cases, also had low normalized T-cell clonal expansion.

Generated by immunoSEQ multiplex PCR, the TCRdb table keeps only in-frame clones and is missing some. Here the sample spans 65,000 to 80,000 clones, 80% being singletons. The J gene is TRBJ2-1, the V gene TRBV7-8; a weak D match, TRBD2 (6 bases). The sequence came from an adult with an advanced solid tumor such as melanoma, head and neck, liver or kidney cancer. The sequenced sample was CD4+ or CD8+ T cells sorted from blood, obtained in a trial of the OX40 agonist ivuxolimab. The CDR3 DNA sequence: TGTGCCAGCACCCAGGAGGGGTCTGAGCAGTTCTTC. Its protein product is CASTQEGSEQFF.